This is a list of T cell receptor beta chains from one sample in a study of blood T cell repertoires in COVID-19. Assay used: immunoSEQ multiplex PCR; TCRdb lists only in-frame clones, some missing. The table records under 110,000 clones, over 70% of them present only once. Sample: peripheral blood. Receptors originate from a human donor with acute or convalescent COVID-19. The donor label of this sample is uncertain. Each CDR3 is given with its conserved first and last residue. The order of the fields is CDR3 length, D gene, V gene, clone size, J gene, CDR3 protein, CDR3 DNA. D genes are given only for firm matches. Only some rows state a clone size, as once, few, many or a class for expanded clones.

15	-	TRBV5-6	-	TRBJ2-5	CASSVLEGSGETQYF	TGTGCCAGCAGCGTCCTGGAGGGGAGTGGCGAGACCCAGTACTTC
11	-	TRBV19	-	TRBJ2-4	CASSAQDIQYF	TGTGCCAGTAGTGCACAAGACATTCAGTACTTC
17	-	TRBV7-2	once	TRBJ1-3	CASSPGRGQSYRNTIYF	TGTGCCAGCAGCCCCGGGAGGGGTCAGAGCTATCGAAACACCATATATTTT
12	-	TRBV5-3	few	TRBJ1-1	CARSHKNTEAFF	TGTGCCAGAAGCCACAAGAACACTGAAGCTTTCTTT
15	TRBD1	TRBV24-1	-	TRBJ2-1	CATSDLLTGGDEQFF	TGTGCCACCAGTGATTTGCTGACAGGGGGCGATGAGCAGTTCTTC
12	-	TRBV5-4	few	TRBJ2-2	CASSLRGGELFF	TGTGCCAGCAGCTTGCGAGGCGGGGAGCTGTTTTTT
13	-	TRBV30	-	TRBJ1-4	CAGRGATNEKLFF	TGTGCCGGACGGGGTGCAACTAATGAAAAACTGTTTTTT
14	-	TRBV30	-	TRBJ1-1	CAWKVGGINTEAFF	TGTGCCTGGAAGGTAGGGGGAATCAACACTGAAGCTTTCTTT
15	TRBD1	TRBV12-5	few	TRBJ1-6	CASGSDREVNSPLHF	TGTGCTAGTGGTTCGGACAGGGAGGTCAATTCACCCCTCCACTTT
14	TRBD1	TRBV11-2	few	TRBJ2-7	CASSTGTGAYEQYF	TGTGCCAGCAGCACTGGGACAGGGGCCTACGAGCAGTACTTC
15	-	TRBV10-1	-	TRBJ1-1	CASSESRGGNTEAFF	TGCGCCAGCAGTGAGTCCCGGGGGGGGAACACTGAAGCTTTCTTT
15	-	TRBV2	-	TRBJ1-1	CASSTRPNLNTEAFF	TGTGCCAGCAGCACGAGGCCCAATCTAAACACTGAAGCTTTCTTT
16	-	TRBV6-4	-	TRBJ1-5	CASKCSGGVSNQPQHF	TGTGCCAGCAAGTGTTCGGGGGGGGTTAGCAATCAGCCCCAGCATTTT